These 3 T cell receptor beta chains originate from one sample sequenced in a study of early T cells in non-severe SARS-CoV-2 infection. TCRdb re-called the 5' RACE reads through MiXCR, storing one row per CDR3 protein. The sample contains about 17,000 distinct CDR3 sequences, about 6% of which appear only once. The sequencing used whole blood, collected at baseline. All receptors come from an adult who was a healthcare worker with PCR-confirmed SARS-CoV-2 infection or an uninfected control (not recorded which).

This clonotype has ten or more counts. This rearrangement joins TRBV11-3 to TRBJ2-7; weak D call: TRBD2 (7 bases). V was pared by 2 bases and J by 6 bases, with 14 bases between. From germline, CDR1 is SGHNT and CDR2 YENEEA. This CDR3 region has 14 residues. As DNA, the CDR3 is TGTGCCAGCAGCTTACCGGGGGGCATGCGCGAGCAGTACTTC. Amino acids: CASSLPGGMREQYF.

This clonotype was detected ten times or more. J is TRBJ2-2 and V is TRBV20-1; either TRBD1 or TRBD2 may supply D (5 bases each). Germline V gene data show CDR1 as DFQATT and CDR2 as SNEGSKA (reference sequence). V lost 6 bases, J lost 1 base, and 12 bases lay in between. CDR3 length: 14 amino acids. The CDR3 region has the DNA TGCAGTGCCCCTCGAGGGGAGAACACCGGGGAGCTGTTTTTT. Its protein product is CSAPRGENTGELFF.

This clonotype appeared many times. The V call is TRBV10-3, the J call TRBJ2-1; D might be TRBD1 (5 bases). Trimming took 4 bases from V and 6 from J, leaving 13 bases between them. Per the germline V gene, CDR1 is ENHRY and CDR2 is SYGVKD. This CDR3 has 14 residues. The CDR3 DNA follows: TGTGCCATCAGTGGATCTAGACAGCCCAATGAGCAGTTCTTC. As protein: CAISGSRQPNEQFF.